This TCR beta chain is drawn from a study of regulatory T cells in long-lasting Graves disease. Study conclusions and caveats: Only peripheral blood was studied, not thyroid tissue.

This clonotype showed up many times. Its matching antigen is unknown. Time point of the sample: newly diagnosed GD, antithyroid drugs for less than 3 months. PBMC-extracted RNA yielded the TCR library. HTBI primers from iRepertoire and Arm-PCR of CDR3 regions yielded the TCR beta libraries. Methods used by the authors: Samples revealed around 56 TRBV and approximately 15 TRBJ segments. A single record per CDR3 protein comes from TCRdb applying MiXCR to the multiplex PCR reads. TCRdb assigned the V and J calls; the authors' analysis was not used. The sample has 550,000 to 650,000 distinct CDR3 sequences, about 16% seen once. The trim removed 5 bases at V and 2 bases at J, leaving 8 bases unmatched. Germline CDR1 reads SEHNR; CDR2 reads FQNEAQ (reference sequence). CDR3 length: 15 amino acids. These data are also associated with another study on T cells in Graves' hyperthyroidism and ophthalmopathy. From that second work: Graves' hyperthyroidism qualified as stable when ophthalmopathy did not progress within 18 months. The study enrolled patients aged 18 to 65 with newly diagnosed hyperthyroidism of under 2 months' duration.

The chain employs TRBV7-9 and TRBJ2-5, with 7 nucleotides matching TRBD2. The TCR originated in a man younger than 35 with Graves disease. The sample in question was peripheral blood mononuclear cells (PBMCs), obtained at new diagnosis, from a patient treated with antithyroid drugs. CDR3 DNA: TGTGCCAGCAGCGTTATGCGGGGGACTCAAGAGACCCAGTACTTC. Protein product: CASSVMRGTQETQYF.